One sample yielded the 8 T cell receptor beta chains listed below, sequenced in a study of blood T cells in healthy people across ages. A sample-barcoded 5' primer and a J-beta primer mix were used in a second PCR of roughly 7 to 12 cycles. TCRdb called the 5' RACE reads again in MiXCR, with one record for every CDR3 protein. The data show nearly 800,000 distinct CDR3 sequences, with around a quarter seen just once and roughly 3.5% held by the top ten. The same data also contributed to another study, on T cells of mothers and their children.

The sample consisted of blood. All receptors derive from a boy between 10 and 17 years old in good health.

This clonotype was detected only a few times. The chain joins TRBV28 to TRBJ2-5; D is tentatively TRBD1 or TRBD2 (5 bases each). Trimming took 5 bases from V and 11 from J, leaving 21 bases between them. This CDR3 has 14 residues. Looked up from germline, CDR1 is MDHEN and CDR2 is SYDVKM. The CDR3 here is CASSPPGSGREQYF. The CDR3 coding sequence is TGTGCCAGCAGTCCCCCTGGCTCCGGCAGGGAGCAGTACTTC.

The chain employs TRBV9 and TRBJ2-1; D unresolved. Deletions cut 0 bases from V and 2 bases from J, with 6 bases between. This CDR3 comprises 14 residues. CDR1 and CDR2 (germline): SGDLS, YYNGEE. The CDR3 DNA follows: TGTGCCAGCAGCGTAGGGGTCACCTACAATGAGCAGTTCTTC. Amino acids: CASSVGVTYNEQFF.

This clonotype has only a few counts. The chain carries TRBV20-1 and TRBJ2-7, with 8 bases fitting TRBD1. J gave up 4 bases and V 1 base, and 6 bases lay outside the gene matches. This CDR3 is built from 14 residues. CDR1 is DFQATT and CDR2 is SNEGSKA in the germline V gene (reference sequence). DNA of the CDR3: TGCAGTGCTAGAGGCCCGGGACAGGTGTACGAGCAGTACTTC. Protein: CSARGPGQVYEQYF.

This clonotype was picked up a small number of times. This chain joins TRBV20-1 and TRBJ1-4, with D uncertain. The CDR3 length is 12 residues. V shed 6 bases and J shed 8 bases, with 13 bases lying between them. The germline V gene has CDR1 DFQATT and CDR2 SNEGSKA (reference sequence). CDR3 coding DNA: TGCAGTGCCCCGGCCGCGAGGGAAAAACTGTTTTTT. It yields the protein CSAPAAREKLFF.

About this clonotype: Its ends do not fully match the called genes, so a read error is possible. The chain recombines TRBV24-1 with TRBJ2-3; D may be TRBD1 (5 bases). Germline assignment: CDR1 KGHDR and CDR2 SFDVKD. The CDR3 has 16 residues. CDR3 nucleotides: TGTGCCGCCAGTGACCCGGACAAGACCTACACAGATACGCAGTATTTT. Translating it yields CAASDPDKTYTDTQYF.

This clonotype was detected a few times. The chain carries TRBV7-9 and TRBJ2-7; no clear D. This CDR3 is 13 amino acids long. The germline gives CDR1 SEHNR, CDR2 FQNEAQ (reference sequence). Deletions cut 3 bases from V and 7 bases from J, with 13 bases between. DNA of the CDR3: TGTGCCAGCAGCTTCCTAGACCCTTTTGAGCAGTACTTC. This encodes CASSFLDPFEQYF.

V and J are TRBV5-1 and TRBJ1-2, with 8 nucleotides matching TRBD1. CDR1 is SGHRS and CDR2 is YFSETQ in the germline V gene. J gave up 6 bases and V 0 bases, and 7 bases lay outside the gene matches. The CDR3 runs 15 residues. CDR3 region: CASSLDAATGDGYTF. The CDR3 nucleotides read TGCGCCAGCAGCTTGGATGCTGCGACAGGGGATGGCTACACCTTC. Combining the CDR3 with reference TRBV5-1 and TRBJ1-2 gives the whole variable domain KAGVTQTPRYLIKTRGQQVTLSCSPISGHRSVSWYQQTPGQGLQFLFEYFSETQRNKGNFPGRFSGRQFSNSRSEMNVSTLELGDSALYLCASSLDAATGDGYTFGSGTRLTVV.

This chain links TRBV4-1 with TRBJ2-5, with unresolved D. Trimming cost V 4 bases and J 3 bases, with 15 bases left between them. Germline V gene sequence: CDR1 MGHRA, CDR2 YSYEKL. CDR3 length: 15 amino acids. The CDR3 sequence: CASSLMVGREETQYF. The CDR3 DNA follows: TGCGCCAGCAGCCTCATGGTTGGTCGGGAAGAGACCCAGTACTTC.